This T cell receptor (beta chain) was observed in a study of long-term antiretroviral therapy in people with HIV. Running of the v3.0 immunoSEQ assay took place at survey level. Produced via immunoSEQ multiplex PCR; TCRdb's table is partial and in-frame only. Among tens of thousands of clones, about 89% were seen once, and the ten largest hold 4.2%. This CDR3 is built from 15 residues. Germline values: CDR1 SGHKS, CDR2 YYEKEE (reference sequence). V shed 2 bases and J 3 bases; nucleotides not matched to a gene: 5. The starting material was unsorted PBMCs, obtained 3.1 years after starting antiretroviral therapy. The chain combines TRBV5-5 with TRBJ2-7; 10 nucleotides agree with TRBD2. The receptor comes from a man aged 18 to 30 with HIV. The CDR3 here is CASSLGTSDLYEQYF. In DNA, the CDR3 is TGTGCCAGCAGCTTAGGGACTAGCGACCTCTACGAGCAGTACTTC.